This T cell receptor beta chain was sequenced for a study of T-cell reconstitution after alpha-beta-depleted transplantation in children. Unique molecular identifiers were incorporated when the TCRbeta library was constructed. MiXCR, applied by TCRdb to the PCR reads, yields one record per CDR3 protein. The table shows approximately 93,000 distinct CDR3 sequences, with 8% to 9% occurring only once. This clonotype was found a few times. The germline gives CDR1 MGHRA, CDR2 YSYEKL. This CDR3 is 21 amino acids long. Trimming shortened V by 0 bases and J by 2 bases, and 26 bases separated the two germline ends.

The genes are TRBV4-1 and TRBJ2-1; D uncertain. The clonotype comes from a human donor who donated a stem cell graft to a child with congenital amegakaryocytic thrombocytopenia. Sample: PBMCs from the stem cell graft donor, taken from the stem cell graft. In DNA form, the CDR3 reads TGCGCCAGCAGCCAAGAGGGTAGTGACGACTCCTATATAGTCCCCTACAATGAGCAGTTCTTC. As protein: CASSQEGSDDSYIVPYNEQFF.